Given below is one T cell receptor (beta chain) in context. Its binding antigen is unknown. Per-nucleotide qualities are absent, and no much larger clonotype sits a single base away. The data belong to a study of CDR3 diversity in severe acne (dated by TCRdb to about 2019). V is reduced by 4 bases and J by 7 bases, leaving a spacing of 15 bases between them. Taken from the germline V gene, the CDR1 and CDR2 loops are SGHDT and YYEEEE. From the cysteine up to the phenylalanine, the CDR3 has a length of 15 residues. Here the CDR3 DNA is all that survives: 45 bases in frame from base 1. The method was PCR. For sequencing, an Illumina HiSeq 2000 was employed. TCRdb redid the processing of the public reads, applying fastp at Q25 and MiXCR, and retained in-frame beta chains. CDR3 protein duplicates are merged, each entry listing the most common genes and DNA. The sample table records tens of thousands of distinct CDR3 sequences; under 65% of these occur just once. 14% of the sample is in the top ten clones.

This sequence was found in a male donor in good health, without acne. The sample consisted of blood. The rearranged chain carries TRBV5-6 and TRBJ1-6, with the D gene not clear enough to name. The nucleotide sequence reads as follows: TGTGCCAGCAGCCCGGAGGGCCGGCCCAATTCACCCCTCCACTTT. This codes for CASSPEGRPNSPLHF.